The T cell receptor (beta chain) described here comes from a study of T cells in Graves' hyperthyroidism and ophthalmopathy. Study summary: Peripheral blood collection took place at initial diagnosis, before any treatment.

Across 18 months, stable Graves' hyperthyroidism was marked by no progression to ophthalmopathy. Trimming cost V 1 base and J 6 bases, with 7 bases left between them. There are 13 residues in the CDR3. Germline assignment: CDR1 LGHNA and CDR2 YNFKEQ. The TCR beta CDR3 regions underwent amplification using RNA transcripts as the source. Researchers ran a first-round RT-PCR on the TCR CDR3 using the HTBI primer set. One entry per CDR3 protein, called by TCRdb with MiXCR from the multiplex PCR reads. The sample carries a few hundred thousand distinct CDR3 sequences, 15% to 17% recorded once. Sequencing was done on a sample of blood. V gene TRBV4-2 combines with J gene TRBJ1-5; D uncertain. This clonotype originated in a woman aged 18-29 years with Graves' hyperthyroidism. CDR3 DNA sequence: TGTGCCAGCAGCCAAGCTTTGGGTCAGCCCCAGCATTTT. It encodes CASSQALGQPQHF.